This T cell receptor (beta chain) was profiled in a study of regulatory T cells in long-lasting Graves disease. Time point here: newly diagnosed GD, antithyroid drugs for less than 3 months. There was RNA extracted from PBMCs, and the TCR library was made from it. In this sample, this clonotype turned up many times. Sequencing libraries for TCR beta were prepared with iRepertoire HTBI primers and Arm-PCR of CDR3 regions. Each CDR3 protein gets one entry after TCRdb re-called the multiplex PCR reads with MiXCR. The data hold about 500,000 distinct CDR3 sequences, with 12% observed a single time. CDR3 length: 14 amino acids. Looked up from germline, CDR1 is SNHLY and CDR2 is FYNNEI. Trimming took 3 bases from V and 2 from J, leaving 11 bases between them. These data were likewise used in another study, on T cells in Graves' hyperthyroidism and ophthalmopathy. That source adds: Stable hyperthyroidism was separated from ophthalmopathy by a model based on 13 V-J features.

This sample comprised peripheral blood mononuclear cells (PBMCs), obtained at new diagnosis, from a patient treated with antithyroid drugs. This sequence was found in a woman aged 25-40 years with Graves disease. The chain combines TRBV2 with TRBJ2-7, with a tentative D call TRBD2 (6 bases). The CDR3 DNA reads TGTGCCAGCAGTGACCAGGGACTCCCCTACGAGCAGTACTTC. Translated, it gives CASSDQGLPYEQYF. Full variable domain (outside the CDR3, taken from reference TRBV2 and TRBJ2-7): EPEVTQTPSHQVTQMGQEVILRCVPISNHLYFYWYRQILGQKVEFLVSFYNNEISEKSEIFDDQFSVERPDGSNFTLKIRSTKLEDSAMYFCASSDQGLPYEQYFGPGTRLTVT.